Listed below are T cell receptor beta chains from one sample, sequenced in a study of T cells after yellow fever vaccination. TCRdb used MiXCR to reprocess the 5' RACE reads, holding one entry per CDR3 protein. The sample has some 340,000 distinct CDR3 sequences, 9.5% to 12% seen once. The sample was CD4+ T cells sorted from PBMCs, taken 45 days after the yellow fever booster vaccination. The source is a young man who received the YFV17D yellow fever vaccine. The CDR3 runs from the conserved cysteine through the conserved F or W. The D gene is left open where the match is weak. Clone size is given for some rows only: seen once, a few or many times, or a class if the clone is expanded.

j_call: TRBJ2-7; clone_size: few; cdr3_length: 12; v_call: TRBV6-2/TRBV6-3; d_call: NA; cdr3_aa: CASSYRGNEQYF; cdr3_nt: TGTGCCAGCAGTTATAGGGGTAACGAGCAGTACTTC
j_call: TRBJ1-2; clone_size: NA; cdr3_length: 13; v_call: TRBV2; d_call: TRBD1; cdr3_aa: CATRPGQVYGYTF; cdr3_nt: TGTGCCACCAGACCGGGACAGGTATATGGCTACACCTTC
j_call: TRBJ1-2; clone_size: NA; cdr3_length: 15; v_call: TRBV5-1; d_call: NA; cdr3_aa: CASSLAAGEGLGYTF; cdr3_nt: TGCGCCAGCAGCTTGGCCGCAGGGGAGGGCCTCGGCTACACCTTC
j_call: TRBJ2-7; clone_size: NA; cdr3_length: 14; v_call: TRBV19; d_call: TRBD2; cdr3_aa: CASSTLAGPYEQYF; cdr3_nt: TGTGCCAGTAGTACCCTAGCGGGGCCCTACGAGCAGTACTTC
j_call: TRBJ2-5; clone_size: few; cdr3_length: 14; v_call: TRBV23-1; d_call: TRBD2; cdr3_aa: CASSQAGREETQYF; cdr3_nt: TGCGCCAGCAGTCAAGCAGGGAGGGAAGAGACCCAGTACTTC
j_call: TRBJ1-1; clone_size: few; cdr3_length: 15; v_call: TRBV5-1; d_call: NA; cdr3_aa: CASSLAPGVNTEAFF; cdr3_nt: TGCGCCAGCAGCTTGGCACCAGGGGTGAACACTGAAGCTTTCTTT
j_call: TRBJ2-1; clone_size: NA; cdr3_length: 15; v_call: TRBV7-6; d_call: TRBD2; cdr3_aa: CASSSLAGGLNEQFF; cdr3_nt: TGTGCCAGCAGCTCGTTAGCGGGGGGGCTTAATGAGCAGTTCTTC
j_call: TRBJ2-7; clone_size: few; cdr3_length: 15; v_call: TRBV4-3; d_call: NA; cdr3_aa: CASSQDVRRDYEQYF; cdr3_nt: TGCGCCAGCAGCCAAGATGTGCGGAGGGACTACGAGCAGTACTTC
j_call: TRBJ2-7; clone_size: NA; cdr3_length: 13; v_call: TRBV6-1; d_call: NA; cdr3_aa: CASSEQGTYEQYF; cdr3_nt: TGTGCCAGCAGTGAGCAGGGTACCTACGAGCAGTACTTC
j_call: TRBJ1-3; clone_size: once; cdr3_length: 16; v_call: TRBV14; d_call: TRBD1; cdr3_aa: CASSLDRGFSGNTIYF; cdr3_nt: TGTGCCAGCAGCCTTGACAGGGGTTTCTCTGGAAACACCATATATTTT
j_call: TRBJ1-6; clone_size: NA; cdr3_length: 15; v_call: TRBV9; d_call: NA; cdr3_aa: CASSVDPGGNSPLHF; cdr3_nt: TGTGCCAGCAGCGTAGACCCGGGAGGTAATTCACCCCTCCACTTT
j_call: TRBJ1-2; clone_size: few; cdr3_length: 15; v_call: TRBV6-2/TRBV6-3; d_call: TRBD1; cdr3_aa: CASRGTGAESYGYTF; cdr3_nt: TGTGCCAGCAGGGGGACAGGGGCCGAGTCCTATGGCTACACCTTC
j_call: TRBJ2-2; clone_size: few; cdr3_length: 13; v_call: TRBV12-3/TRBV12-4; d_call: NA; cdr3_aa: CASSRRGAGELFF; cdr3_nt: TGTGCCAGCAGTCGCAGGGGCGCCGGGGAGCTGTTTTTT
j_call: TRBJ2-3; clone_size: NA; cdr3_length: 12; v_call: TRBV11-2; d_call: TRBD1; cdr3_aa: CASSFSESQGDF; cdr3_nt: TGTGCCAGCAGTTTTAGTGAATCCCAGGGGGATTTT
j_call: TRBJ1-5; clone_size: NA; cdr3_length: 12; v_call: TRBV19; d_call: NA; cdr3_aa: CASSEIYQPQHF; cdr3_nt: TGTGCCAGTAGTGAGATATATCAGCCCCAGCATTTT
j_call: TRBJ2-5; clone_size: NA; cdr3_length: 16; v_call: TRBV18; d_call: NA; cdr3_aa: CASSPPGGTHQETQYF; cdr3_nt: TGTGCCAGCTCACCACCGGGGGGGACACACCAAGAGACCCAGTACTTC
j_call: TRBJ1-3; clone_size: few; cdr3_length: 16; v_call: TRBV7-2; d_call: NA; cdr3_aa: CASSLAPPGGLDTIYF; cdr3_nt: TGTGCCAGCAGCTTAGCGCCTCCAGGCGGGTTGGACACCATATATTTT
j_call: TRBJ2-3; clone_size: many; cdr3_length: 14; v_call: TRBV7-3; d_call: TRBD1; cdr3_aa: CASSPGQGSDTQYF; cdr3_nt: TGCGCCAGCAGCCCTGGACAGGGATCAGATACGCAGTATTTT
j_call: TRBJ2-2; clone_size: NA; cdr3_length: 15; v_call: TRBV12-3/TRBV12-4; d_call: TRBD1; cdr3_aa: CASSFGKRTGRMLFF; cdr3_nt: TGTGCCAGCAGTTTCGGGAAAAGGACAGGGAGAATGCTGTTTTTT
j_call: TRBJ2-2; clone_size: NA; cdr3_length: 15; v_call: TRBV6-4; d_call: NA; cdr3_aa: CASSDSYRNTGELFF; cdr3_nt: TGTGCCAGCAGTGACTCTTACAGGAACACCGGGGAGCTGTTTTTT
j_call: TRBJ1-1; clone_size: few; cdr3_length: 15; v_call: TRBV19; d_call: TRBD1; cdr3_aa: CASSTQGAPNTEAFF; cdr3_nt: TGTGCCAGTAGTACCCAGGGGGCGCCGAACACTGAAGCTTTCTTT
j_call: TRBJ1-1; clone_size: many; cdr3_length: 12; v_call: TRBV6-5; d_call: NA; cdr3_aa: CASSPGRGLAFF; cdr3_nt: TGTGCCAGCAGTCCCGGCAGGGGATTAGCTTTCTTT
j_call: TRBJ2-4; clone_size: many; cdr3_length: 16; v_call: TRBV3-1; d_call: NA; cdr3_aa: CASSSRQQGAKNIQYF; cdr3_nt: TGTGCCAGCAGCTCCAGACAACAGGGAGCCAAAAACATTCAGTACTTC
j_call: TRBJ2-5; clone_size: many; cdr3_length: 13; v_call: TRBV2; d_call: NA; cdr3_aa: CASSGTVRETQYF; cdr3_nt: TGTGCCAGCAGTGGGACAGTCCGAGAGACCCAGTACTTC
j_call: TRBJ1-1; clone_size: few; cdr3_length: 12; v_call: TRBV6-1; d_call: NA; cdr3_aa: CASGERATEAFF; cdr3_nt: TGTGCCAGCGGAGAGAGGGCCACTGAAGCTTTCTTT
j_call: TRBJ2-4; clone_size: NA; cdr3_length: 15; v_call: TRBV5-1; d_call: NA; cdr3_aa: CASSLTRTAGNIQYF; cdr3_nt: TGCGCCAGCAGCTTGACCCGGACGGCGGGGAACATTCAGTACTTC
j_call: TRBJ2-3; clone_size: NA; cdr3_length: 13; v_call: TRBV5-4; d_call: NA; cdr3_aa: CASSGGWTDTQYF; cdr3_nt: TGTGCCAGCAGCGGGGGATGGACAGATACGCAGTATTTT
j_call: TRBJ2-1; clone_size: few; cdr3_length: 17; v_call: TRBV11-2; d_call: NA; cdr3_aa: CASSSAFRGLSYNEQFF; cdr3_nt: TGTGCCAGCAGCTCGGCCTTTCGGGGCCTATCCTACAATGAGCAGTTCTTC
j_call: TRBJ2-3; clone_size: NA; cdr3_length: 16; v_call: TRBV9; d_call: NA; cdr3_aa: CASSLAGTQSTDTQYF; cdr3_nt: TGTGCCAGCAGCCTCGCCGGGACCCAGAGCACAGATACGCAGTATTTT
j_call: TRBJ1-2; clone_size: NA; cdr3_length: 15; v_call: TRBV11-2; d_call: TRBD1; cdr3_aa: CASSLAGNRGYGYTF; cdr3_nt: TGTGCCAGCAGCTTAGCAGGAAACAGGGGCTATGGCTACACCTTC
j_call: TRBJ2-1; clone_size: many; cdr3_length: 15; v_call: TRBV11-2; d_call: NA; cdr3_aa: CASSGVTSSYNEQFF; cdr3_nt: TGTGCCAGCTCTGGGGTCACGTCCTCCTACAATGAGCAGTTCTTC
j_call: TRBJ2-5; clone_size: NA; cdr3_length: 14; v_call: TRBV24-1; d_call: TRBD1; cdr3_aa: CATSDRSGGETQYF; cdr3_nt: TGTGCCACCAGTGATCGATCAGGGGGAGAGACCCAGTACTTC
j_call: TRBJ2-1; clone_size: few; cdr3_length: 18; v_call: TRBV7-3; d_call: TRBD2; cdr3_aa: CASSFNRASGGLYNEQFF; cdr3_nt: TGTGCCAGCAGCTTCAATCGGGCTAGCGGGGGTCTTTACAATGAGCAGTTCTTC
j_call: TRBJ1-4; clone_size: NA; cdr3_length: 13; v_call: TRBV5-6; d_call: NA; cdr3_aa: CASRQEGDEKLFF; cdr3_nt: TGTGCCAGCAGGCAAGAGGGGGATGAAAAACTGTTTTTT
j_call: TRBJ1-1; clone_size: few; cdr3_length: 14; v_call: TRBV18; d_call: TRBD1; cdr3_aa: CASLIQGTYTEAFF; cdr3_nt: TGTGCCAGCTTAATACAGGGGACATACACTGAAGCTTTCTTT
j_call: TRBJ1-6; clone_size: NA; cdr3_length: 16; v_call: TRBV30; d_call: TRBD1; cdr3_aa: CAWSRRRDRGNSPLHF; cdr3_nt: TGTGCCTGGAGTCGGCGCCGGGACAGGGGTAATTCACCCCTCCACTTT
j_call: TRBJ1-4; clone_size: NA; cdr3_length: 14; v_call: TRBV5-1; d_call: NA; cdr3_aa: CASSLRIGSEKLFF; cdr3_nt: TGCGCCAGCAGCTTGCGAATAGGGAGTGAAAAACTGTTTTTT
j_call: TRBJ2-1; clone_size: many; cdr3_length: 17; v_call: TRBV11-2; d_call: NA; cdr3_aa: CASSLGPGTSTYNEQFF; cdr3_nt: TGTGCCAGCAGCTTAGGACCCGGGACTTCGACCTACAATGAGCAGTTCTTC
j_call: TRBJ1-1; clone_size: NA; cdr3_length: 13; v_call: TRBV5-1; d_call: NA; cdr3_aa: CASSLGDNTEAFF; cdr3_nt: TGCGCCAGCAGCTTGGGAGATAACACTGAAGCTTTCTTT
j_call: TRBJ2-5; clone_size: few; cdr3_length: 18; v_call: TRBV4-2; d_call: NA; cdr3_aa: CASSQERSRWGVQETQYF; cdr3_nt: TGTGCCAGCAGCCAAGAACGCTCCCGCTGGGGGGTGCAAGAGACCCAGTACTTC
j_call: TRBJ1-1; clone_size: few; cdr3_length: 11; v_call: TRBV9; d_call: NA; cdr3_aa: CASSGGIGAFF; cdr3_nt: TGTGCCAGCAGCGGTGGGATCGGGGCTTTCTTT
j_call: TRBJ2-7; clone_size: once; cdr3_length: 13; v_call: TRBV7-9; d_call: NA; cdr3_aa: CASRRTGTTEQYF; cdr3_nt: TGTGCCAGCAGGCGGACCGGGACGACCGAGCAGTACTTC
j_call: TRBJ1-1; clone_size: few; cdr3_length: 13; v_call: TRBV6-5; d_call: NA; cdr3_aa: CASSYSNLGEAFF; cdr3_nt: TGTGCCAGCAGTTACTCCAACTTAGGCGAAGCTTTCTTT
j_call: TRBJ1-2; clone_size: NA; cdr3_length: 13; v_call: TRBV6-1; d_call: NA; cdr3_aa: CASLLGPVSGYTF; cdr3_nt: TGTGCCAGTCTGCTCGGCCCGGTCAGTGGCTACACCTTC
j_call: TRBJ2-3; clone_size: few; cdr3_length: 17; v_call: TRBV12-3/TRBV12-4; d_call: TRBD2; cdr3_aa: CASSSVTSGDSPDTQYF; cdr3_nt: TGTGCCAGCAGTTCAGTGACTAGCGGGGATAGCCCAGATACGCAGTATTTT
j_call: TRBJ2-2; clone_size: NA; cdr3_length: 14; v_call: TRBV9; d_call: NA; cdr3_aa: CASSMTEFTGELFF; cdr3_nt: TGTGCCAGCAGCATGACAGAGTTCACCGGGGAGCTGTTTTTT
j_call: TRBJ2-7; clone_size: NA; cdr3_length: 15; v_call: TRBV3-1; d_call: TRBD2; cdr3_aa: CASSLRLAGGYEQYF; cdr3_nt: TGTGCCAGCAGTCTCCGACTAGCGGGGGGTTACGAGCAGTACTTC